This T cell receptor (beta chain) was documented in a study of CD8+CD57+ T cells in acquired aplastic anemia. Across the whole study: Sorted CD4+ plus CD8+ cells gave DNA averaging roughly 2.9 ug. CD4+ reads averaged about 10 million in healthy donors.

TCR beta VDJ and CDR3 profiling used genomic DNA as template. TCRdb ran MiXCR on the reads and lists one entry per CDR3 protein. The sample includes about 180,000 distinct CDR3 sequences, approximately 46% of them seen just once. Findings of the study overall: Patients and controls had in common 25 to 35 CD8+ CDR3 sequences. CD8+ Simpson's diversity showed no significant patient-control difference.

V was trimmed by 5 bases and J by 6 bases, leaving 14 bases between them. The CDR3 is made up of 14 amino acids. Germline V CDR1 and CDR2: LNHNV, YYDKDF (reference sequence). This clonotype has a handful of counts. Its specificity is not known. This TCR was recovered from a human donor in good health. The chain employs TRBV15 and TRBJ2-1; possibly TRBD1 for D (8 bases). The sequenced material came from sorted CD4+, CD8+, or CD8+CD57+ T cells (not recorded which) from PBMCs. Written as DNA, the CDR3 is TGTGCCACCAGCTTACAGGGGGGGAGCAATGAGCAGTTCTTC. This codes for CATSLQGGSNEQFF. The full variable domain, completed using reference TRBV15 and TRBJ2-1, is DAMVIQNPRYQVTQFGKPVTLSCSQTLNHNVMYWYQQKSSQAPKLLFHYYDKDFNNEADTPDNFQSRRPNTSFCFLDIRSPGLGDTAMYLCATSLQGGSNEQFFGPGTRLTVL.